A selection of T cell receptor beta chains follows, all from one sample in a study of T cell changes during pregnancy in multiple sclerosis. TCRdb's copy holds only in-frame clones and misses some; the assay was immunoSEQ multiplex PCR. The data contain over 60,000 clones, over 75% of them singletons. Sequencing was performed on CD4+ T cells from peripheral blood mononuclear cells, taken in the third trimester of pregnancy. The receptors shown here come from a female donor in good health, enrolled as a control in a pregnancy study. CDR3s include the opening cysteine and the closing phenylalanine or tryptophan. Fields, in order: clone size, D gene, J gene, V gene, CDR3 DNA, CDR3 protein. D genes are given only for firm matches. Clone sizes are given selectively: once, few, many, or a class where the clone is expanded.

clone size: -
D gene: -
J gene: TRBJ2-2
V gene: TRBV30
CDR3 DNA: TGTGCCTGGAGCCCAGGGGAGTTGTCCGGGGAGCTGTTTTTT
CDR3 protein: CAWSPGELSGELFF

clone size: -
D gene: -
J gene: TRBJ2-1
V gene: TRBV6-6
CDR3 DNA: TGTGCCAGCAGTTACGAAGCGTACAATGAGCAGTTCTTC
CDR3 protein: CASSYEAYNEQFF

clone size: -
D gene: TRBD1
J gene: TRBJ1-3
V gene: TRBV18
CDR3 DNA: TGTGCCAGCTCACCCATTACAGGGGGCTCTGGAAACACCATATATTTT
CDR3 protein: CASSPITGGSGNTIYF

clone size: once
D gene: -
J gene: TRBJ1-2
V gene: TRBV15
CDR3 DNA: TGTGCCACCAGCAGAGGCTACGATGGCTACACCTTC
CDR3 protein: CATSRGYDGYTF

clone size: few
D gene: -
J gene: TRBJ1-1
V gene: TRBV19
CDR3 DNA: TGTGCCAGTATTCTAACGGGGGGGTTTGAAGCTTTCTTT
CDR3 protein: CASILTGGFEAFF

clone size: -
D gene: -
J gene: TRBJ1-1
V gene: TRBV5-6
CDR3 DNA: TGTGCCAGCAGCTTGATGGGCCGGGACATCTATTACATGAACACTGAAGCTTTCTTT
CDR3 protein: CASSLMGRDIYYMNTEAFF

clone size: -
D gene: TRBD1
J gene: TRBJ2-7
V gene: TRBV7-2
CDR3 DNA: TGTGCCAGCAGCTTAGCGGGCCAGGGGGCCAACGAGCAGTACTTC
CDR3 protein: CASSLAGQGANEQYF

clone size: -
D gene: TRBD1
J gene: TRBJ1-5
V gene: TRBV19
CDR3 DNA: TGTGCCAGTAGTATAGACCGAGGGACAGGGGGTGGCAATCAGCCCCAGCATTTT
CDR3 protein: CASSIDRGTGGGNQPQHF

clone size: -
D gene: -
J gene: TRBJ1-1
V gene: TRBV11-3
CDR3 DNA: TGTGCCAGCAGCTTGGATTTCCCGTTGGGAGACACTGAAGCTTTCTTT
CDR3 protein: CASSLDFPLGDTEAFF

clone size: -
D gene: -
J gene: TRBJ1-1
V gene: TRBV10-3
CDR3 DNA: TGTGCCATCATGTCTGACACTGAAGCTTTCTTT
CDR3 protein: CAIMSDTEAFF

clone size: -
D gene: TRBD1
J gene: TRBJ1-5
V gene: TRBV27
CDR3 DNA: TGTGCCAGCAGTTTGCAGGGGGAGGATCAGCCCCAGCATTTT
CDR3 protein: CASSLQGEDQPQHF

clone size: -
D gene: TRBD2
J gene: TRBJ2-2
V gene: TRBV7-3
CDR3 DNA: TGTGCCAGCAGCCGCTATCCGGGGGGGGCGAACACCGGGGAGCTGTTTTTT
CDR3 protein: CASSRYPGGANTGELFF

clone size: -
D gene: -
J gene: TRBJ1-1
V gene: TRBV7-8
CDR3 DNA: TGTGCCAGCAGGGGGCATTTTGCTGAAGCTTTCTTT
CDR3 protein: CASRGHFAEAFF

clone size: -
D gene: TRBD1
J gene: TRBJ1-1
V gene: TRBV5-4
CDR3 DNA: TGTGCCAGCAGCTGGGACAGGGGAGTCGAATCCACTGAAGCTTTCTTT
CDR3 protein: CASSWDRGVESTEAFF

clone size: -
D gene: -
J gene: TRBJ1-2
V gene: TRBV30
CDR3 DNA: TGTGCCTGGGAATTCACGGGGTACGGCTACACCTTC
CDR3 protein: CAWEFTGYGYTF

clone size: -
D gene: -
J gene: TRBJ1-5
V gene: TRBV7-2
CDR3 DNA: TGTGCCAGCAGCTTAGTGCGGGATCAGCCCCAGCATTTT
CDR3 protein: CASSLVRDQPQHF

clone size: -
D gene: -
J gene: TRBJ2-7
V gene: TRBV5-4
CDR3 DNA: TGTGCCAGCAGCTCCCAAAGGAGCTCCTACGAGCAGTACTTC
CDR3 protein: CASSSQRSSYEQYF

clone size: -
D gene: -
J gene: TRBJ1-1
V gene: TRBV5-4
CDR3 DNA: TGTGCCAGCAGCTTGTGGGCAGACATTAACACTGAAGCTTTCTTT
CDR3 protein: CASSLWADINTEAFF

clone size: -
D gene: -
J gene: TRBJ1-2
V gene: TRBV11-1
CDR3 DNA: TGTGCCAGCAGCCAAGACAGGATTGGCTACACCTTC
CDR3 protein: CASSQDRIGYTF

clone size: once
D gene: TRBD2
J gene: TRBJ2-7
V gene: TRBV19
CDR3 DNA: TGTGCCAGTAGTATAACTTATGGAGGGACTAGCGCCAGCTCCTACGAGCAGTACTTC
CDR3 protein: CASSITYGGTSASSYEQYF

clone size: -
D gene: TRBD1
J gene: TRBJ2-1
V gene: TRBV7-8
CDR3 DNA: TGTGCCAGCAGTTGGACAGGGGGCTACAATGAGCAGTTCTTC
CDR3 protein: CASSWTGGYNEQFF

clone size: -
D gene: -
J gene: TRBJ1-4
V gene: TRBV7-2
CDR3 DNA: TGTGCCACAACCGGGGGGACTAATGAAAAACTGTTTTTT
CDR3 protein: CATTGGTNEKLFF

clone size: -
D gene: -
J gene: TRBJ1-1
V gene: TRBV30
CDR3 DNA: TGTGCCTGGTCTGACACCCGCTTTACTGAAGCTTTCTTT
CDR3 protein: CAWSDTRFTEAFF

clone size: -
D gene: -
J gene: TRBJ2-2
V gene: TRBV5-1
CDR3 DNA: TGCGCCAGCAGCTTAACTGGTTACACCGGGGAGCTGTTTTTT
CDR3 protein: CASSLTGYTGELFF

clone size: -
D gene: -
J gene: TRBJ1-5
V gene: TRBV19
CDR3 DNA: TGTGCCAGTAGTATAGGAAGGGCGGGGGATCAGCCCCAGCATTTT
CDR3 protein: CASSIGRAGDQPQHF

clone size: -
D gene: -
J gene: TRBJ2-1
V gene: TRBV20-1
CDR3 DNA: TGCAGTGTTGCGGGTGCCAATGAGCAGTTCTTC
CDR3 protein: CSVAGANEQFF